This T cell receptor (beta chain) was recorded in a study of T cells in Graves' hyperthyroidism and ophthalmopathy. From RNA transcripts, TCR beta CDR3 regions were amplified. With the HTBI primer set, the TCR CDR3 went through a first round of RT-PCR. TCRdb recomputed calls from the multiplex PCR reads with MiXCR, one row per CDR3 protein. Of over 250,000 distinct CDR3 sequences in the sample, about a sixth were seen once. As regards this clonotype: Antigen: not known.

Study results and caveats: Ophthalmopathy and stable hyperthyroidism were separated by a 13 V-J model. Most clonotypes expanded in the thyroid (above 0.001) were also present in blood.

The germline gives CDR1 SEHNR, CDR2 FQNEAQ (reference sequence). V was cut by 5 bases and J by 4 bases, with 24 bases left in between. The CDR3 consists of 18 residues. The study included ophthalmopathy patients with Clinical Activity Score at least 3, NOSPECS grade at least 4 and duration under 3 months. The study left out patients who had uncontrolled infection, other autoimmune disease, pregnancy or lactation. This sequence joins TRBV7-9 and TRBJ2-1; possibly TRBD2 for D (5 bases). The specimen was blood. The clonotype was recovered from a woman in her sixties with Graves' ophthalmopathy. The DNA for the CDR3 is TGTGCCAGCAGCCCAACCCTTCGGACGGGGAGAAAATACAATGAGCAGTTCTTC. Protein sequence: CASSPTLRTGRKYNEQFF.